The TCR beta chain described here comes from a study of blood T cell repertoires in COVID-19. TCRdb keeps only in-frame clones here, not all; method: immunoSEQ multiplex PCR. The sample holds 110,000 to 150,000 clones, around 80% seen once. CDR1 and CDR2 from the germline V gene are SEHNR and FQNEAQ (reference sequence). The CDR3 is 16 amino acids. V gave up 1 base and J gave up 5 bases; unmatched junction bases: 8. The sequenced sample was PBMCs or T cells enriched from blood (not recorded which). The TCR comes from a woman between 45 and 60 years old who had recovered from COVID-19. This chain connects TRBV7-9 to TRBJ2-7, with 10 bases lining up with TRBD2. CDR3 amino acids: CASSLGSLAGFNEQYF. DNA of the CDR3: TGTGCCAGCAGCTTAGGGTCACTAGCGGGGTTCAACGAGCAGTACTTC. Using reference TRBV7-9 and TRBJ2-7 for the parts outside the CDR3, the full variable domain is DTGVSQNPRHKITKRGQNVTFRCDPISEHNRLYWYRQTLGQGPEFLTYFQNEAQLEKSRLLSDRFSAERPKGSFSTLEIQRTEQGDSAMYLCASSLGSLAGFNEQYFGPGTRLTVT.